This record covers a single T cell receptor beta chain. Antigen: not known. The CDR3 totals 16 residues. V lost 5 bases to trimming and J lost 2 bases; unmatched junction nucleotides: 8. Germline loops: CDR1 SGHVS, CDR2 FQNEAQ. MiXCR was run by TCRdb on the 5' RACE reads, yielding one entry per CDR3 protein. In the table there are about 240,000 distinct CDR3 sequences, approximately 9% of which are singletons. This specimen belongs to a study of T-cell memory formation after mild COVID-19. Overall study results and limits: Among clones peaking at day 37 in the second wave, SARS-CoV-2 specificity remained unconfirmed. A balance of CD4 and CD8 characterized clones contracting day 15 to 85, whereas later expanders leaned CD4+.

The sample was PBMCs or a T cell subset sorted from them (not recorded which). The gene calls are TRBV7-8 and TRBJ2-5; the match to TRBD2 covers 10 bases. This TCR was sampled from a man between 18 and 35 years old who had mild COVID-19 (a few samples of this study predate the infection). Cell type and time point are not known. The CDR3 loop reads CASSALAGGGQETQYF. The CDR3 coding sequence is TGTGCCAGCAGCGCCTTAGCGGGGGGCGGACAAGAGACCCAGTACTTC.